The 27 T cell receptor beta chains below were found in one sample sequenced in a study of shared clonotypes between healthy human individuals. Repertoires were generated with immunoSEQ multiplex PCR, while TCRdb's copy carries only in-frame clones and drops some. This table holds about 980,000 clones, 76% found once. Sequenced input: memory CD4+ T cells sorted from blood. Subset described: CD45RA-negative fraction. Receptors originate from a man aged 18 to 29 in good health.

In its sample, this clone was seen many times. The chain links TRBV2 to TRBJ1-5, with D hard to call. Looked up from germline, CDR1 is SNHLY and CDR2 is FYNNEI. There are 13 residues in the CDR3. The ends were cut back, 1 base at V and 7 bases at J, with 8 bases in the middle. CDR3 sequence reads: CASSEGAGQPQHF. The CDR3 nucleotides read TGTGCCAGCAGTGAAGGGGCTGGGCAGCCCCAGCATTTT.

The V and J genes are TRBV2 and TRBJ2-1, with D tentatively TRBD1 (5 bases). The CDR3 has 12 amino acids. With 6 bases removed from V and 8 bases from J, the gap between germline ends came to 11 bases. Germline V gives CDR1 SNHLY, CDR2 FYNNEI. The CDR3 sequence: CASRGLLDEQFF. CDR3 in DNA: TGTGCCAGCAGGGGGCTTCTAGATGAGCAGTTCTTC.

The rearrangement uses TRBV11-2 and TRBJ2-6, with no clear D. This CDR3 comprises 16 residues. V lost 1 base to trimming and J lost 1 base, with 8 bases between them. Germline V gene data show CDR1 as SGHAT and CDR2 as FQNNGV. The CDR3 loop reads CASSLAPGSGANVLTF. The CDR3 region has the DNA TGTGCCAGCAGCTTAGCTCCCGGGTCTGGGGCCAACGTCCTGACTTTC.

The rearrangement links TRBV5-1 to TRBJ2-1; 8 nucleotides align to TRBD2. V dropped 0 bases and J dropped 10; count of bases not matched to a gene: 3. This CDR3 has 13 residues. Germline-derived CDR1 and CDR2 are SGHRS and YFSETQ. CDR3 protein: CASSLAGREEQFF. CDR3 DNA sequence: TGCGCCAGCAGCTTGGCCGGGAGGGAGGAGCAGTTCTTC.

V is TRBV29-1 and J is TRBJ1-1; D unclear. There are 13 residues in the CDR3. Deletions cut 2 bases from V and 4 bases from J, with 11 bases between. The germline gives CDR1 SQVTM, CDR2 ANQGSEA. The CDR3 loop reads CSVERATGTEAFF. For the CDR3, the DNA is TGCAGCGTTGAAAGGGCCACGGGCACTGAAGCTTTCTTT. The full variable domain, its missing parts supplied by reference TRBV29-1 and TRBJ1-1, is SAVISQKPSRDICQRGTSLTIQCQVDSQVTMMFWYRQQPGQSLTLIATANQGSEATYESGFVIDKFPISRPNLTFSTLTVSNMSPEDSSIYLCSVERATGTEAFFGQGTRLTVV.

The chain combines TRBV6-1 with TRBJ2-1; D gene ambiguous. Germline CDR1 is MNHNS and CDR2 is SASEGT. V was trimmed by 2 bases and J by 3 bases, leaving 8 bases between them. The CDR3 has 14 amino acids. The CDR3 sequence: CASSEWPDYNEQFF. CDR3 nucleotide sequence: TGTGCCAGCAGTGAATGGCCAGACTACAATGAGCAGTTCTTC.

DNA for the CDR3: TGTGCCAGCACCCTTCCGGGTTTGACTGAAGCTTTCTTT. Its translation is CASTLPGLTEAFF. The chain employs TRBV6-1 and TRBJ1-1; D is uncertain. CDR1 and CDR2 (germline): MNHNS, SASEGT. The CDR3 sequence is 13 residues long. V lost 7 bases to trimming and J lost 5 bases, with 14 bases between them.

The V gene is TRBV7-2, the J gene TRBJ1-2; D gene ambiguous. Germline CDR1 and CDR2: SGHTA and FQGNSA. This CDR3 contains 15 residues. V lost 0 bases to trimming and J lost 7 bases, with 15 bases between them. The CDR3 spells CASSLAPGQVAGYTF. CDR3 nucleotide sequence: TGTGCCAGCAGCTTAGCCCCTGGGCAGGTAGCTGGCTACACCTTC.

The V gene is TRBV11-2, the J gene TRBJ1-2; weak D call: TRBD1 (6 bases). The CDR3 runs to 14 residues. Trimming removed 5 bases from V and 0 bases from J, with 10 bases in between. Per the germline V gene, CDR1 is SGHAT and CDR2 is FQNNGV. The CDR3 region is CASSLQGPNYGYTF. The CDR3 DNA sequence: TGTGCCAGCAGCCTACAGGGTCCTAACTATGGCTACACCTTC.

The J gene is TRBJ2-5, the V gene TRBV5-8, with TRBD2 as a possible D gene (7 bases). V gave up 1 base and J gave up 2 bases, with 15 bases separating them. Germline lookup yields CDR1 SGHTS and CDR2 YDEGEE. This CDR3 spans 16 amino acids. CDR3 in DNA: TGTGCCAGCAGCTTGATGGTGGGGGGGCCTCAAGAGACCCAGTACTTC. Its translation: CASSLMVGGPQETQYF.

This chain joins TRBV2 and TRBJ2-2, with TRBD2 matching over 8 bases. The ends lost 6 bases at V and 0 bases at J; junction bases unmatched: 12. This CDR3 is 18 amino acids long. The V gene's germline CDR1 is SNHLY and CDR2 FYNNEI. This CDR3 is CASSVQTSGEPNTGELFF. The CDR3 bases are TGTGCCAGCAGCGTACAAACTAGCGGAGAACCGAACACCGGGGAGCTGTTTTTT.

This rearrangement joins TRBV7-9 to TRBJ2-3; the D is unclear. Per germline, CDR1 SEHNR and CDR2 FQNEAQ (reference sequence). The CDR3 loop spans 13 amino acids. V lost 7 bases, J lost 3 bases, and 11 bases lay in between. CDR3 loop: CASISPWTDTQYF. The CDR3 DNA reads TGTGCCAGCATATCCCCGTGGACAGATACGCAGTATTTT.

A word on this clone: This sample includes further DNA sequences coding for the same CDR3. This sequence joins TRBV7-2 and TRBJ2-7; D is unresolved. Germline V gene lookup returns CDR1 SGHTA and CDR2 FQGNSA. CDR3 length: 13 residues. V lost 2 bases and J 3 bases, leaving 8 bases between the germline ends. The CDR3 nucleotides read TGTGCCAGCAGCTTAAGGCAGAGCTACGAGCAGTACTTC. Its protein is CASSLRQSYEQYF.

The chain uses TRBV14 and TRBJ2-3, with D possibly TRBD1 on 5 matching bases. The CDR3 extends over 14 amino acids. The germline CDR1 and CDR2 sequences are SGHDN and FVKESK. Trimming removed 1 base from V and 1 base from J, with 6 bases in between. CDR3 sequence: CASSQVGRTDTQYF. The CDR3 DNA sequence: TGTGCCAGCAGCCAAGTGGGGCGCACAGATACGCAGTATTTT. Drawing the rest from reference TRBV14 and TRBJ2-3, the complete variable domain is EAGVTQFPSHSVIEKGQTVTLRCDPISGHDNLYWYRRVMGKEIKFLLHFVKESKQDESGMPNNRFLAERTGGTYSTLKVQPAELEDSGVYFCASSQVGRTDTQYFGPGTRLTVL.

The rearrangement uses TRBV11-2 and TRBJ2-2; a possible D gene is TRBD1 (6 bases). CDR1 SGHAT and CDR2 FQNNGV come from the germline V gene. The CDR3 consists of 19 residues. V lost 0 bases and J 0 bases, leaving 17 bases between the germline ends. The CDR3 here is CASSLDSRGSRANTGELFF. The CDR3 bases are TGTGCCAGCAGCTTAGATTCCAGGGGAAGTAGGGCGAACACCGGGGAGCTGTTTTTT.

The chain uses TRBV7-8 and TRBJ2-7, with D perhaps TRBD1 or TRBD2 (5 bases each). This CDR3 region has 16 residues. Germline V CDR1 and CDR2: SGHVS, FQNEAQ. V was trimmed by 3 bases and J by 5 bases, leaving 20 bases between them. CDR3 coding DNA: TGTGCCAGCAGCTTGAGGGCTAGGGGTCCAGAAGACGAGCAGTACTTC. Translated, it gives CASSLRARGPEDEQYF.

This chain uses TRBV10-3 with TRBJ2-1; 14 bases are a match to TRBD2. The CDR3 contains 18 residues. Trimming cost V 0 bases and J 8 bases; bases outside gene matches: 9. Per germline, CDR1 ENHRY and CDR2 SYGVKD. CDR3 sequence: CAISESGTSGGSRDEQFF. CDR3 DNA: TGTGCCATCAGTGAGTCCGGGACTAGCGGGGGAAGCCGGGATGAGCAGTTCTTC.

This chain uses TRBV7-2 with TRBJ2-1, with TRBD2 matching over 14 bases. The CDR3 covers 16 residues. J lost 8 bases, V lost 4 bases, and 7 bases had no gene match. CDR1 is SGHTA, CDR2 FQGNSA, per germline. CDR3 bases: TGTGCCAGCAGCTCTTACCGACTAGCGGGGGGGGATGAGCAGTTCTTC. Its translation: CASSSYRLAGGDEQFF.

The chain is built from TRBV30 and TRBJ1-1, with D perhaps TRBD1 (5 bases). This CDR3 region has 14 residues. Trimming stripped 0 bases from V and 1 base from J, with 9 bases between. Germline CDR1 and CDR2: GTSNPN and SVGIG (reference sequence). CDR3 residues: CAWSVLGQNTEAFF. The CDR3 DNA sequence: TGTGCCTGGAGTGTACTAGGACAGAACACTGAAGCTTTCTTT. Full variable domain (outside the CDR3, taken from reference TRBV30 and TRBJ1-1): SQTIHQWPATLVQPVGSPLSLECTVEGTSNPNLYWYRQAAGRGLQLLFYSVGIGQISSEVPQNLSASRPQDRQFILSSKKLLLSDSGFYLCAWSVLGQNTEAFFGQGTRLTVV.

The chain combines TRBV10-3 with TRBJ1-2; the match to TRBD1 covers 7 bases. The V segment lost 5 bases and the J segment 4 bases; nucleotides outside the gene matches: 4. This CDR3 is built from 13 residues. Germline values: CDR1 ENHRY, CDR2 SYGVKD. This CDR3 is CAISRQGRYGYTF. The CDR3 DNA sequence: TGTGCCATCAGTAGACAGGGACGCTATGGCTACACCTTC.

This clone was observed a few times. V and J are TRBV5-1 and TRBJ2-5; D is perhaps TRBD2 (7 bases). In germline, CDR1 is SGHRS, CDR2 YFSETQ. Trimming pared 7 bases from V and 5 bases from J, leaving 21 bases between. The CDR3 sequence is 15 residues long. CDR3 sequence: CASVGVPGGPETQYF. CDR3 DNA: TGCGCCAGCGTGGGGGTGCCGGGGGGCCCGGAGACCCAGTACTTC.

The rearrangement links TRBV29-1 to TRBJ1-1; D not certain. V dropped 6 bases and J dropped 4 bases, with 15 bases sitting between them. The V gene's germline CDR1 is SQVTM and CDR2 ANQGSEA. CDR3 length: 13 residues. In nucleotides, the CDR3 is TGCAGCGTCTCCCGGGTGAGTGGCACTGAAGCTTTCTTT. Its translation is CSVSRVSGTEAFF.

V gene TRBV18 combines with J gene TRBJ2-2; no definite D call. Germline CDR1 is KGHSH and CDR2 is LQKENI. This CDR3 region has 17 residues. V was pared by 1 base and J by 1 base, with 13 bases between. CDR3 sequence reads: CASSPLSGIQNTGELFF. The CDR3 DNA reads TGTGCCAGCTCACCACTGTCAGGAATTCAGAACACCGGGGAGCTGTTTTTT.

This sequence joins TRBV5-4 and TRBJ1-3; 8 bases map to TRBD1. Trimming at V came to 5 bases and at J to 0 bases, leaving 7 bases not matched to a gene. CDR1 and CDR2 (germline): SGHNT, YYREEE (reference sequence). CDR3 size: 16 residues. The CDR3 coding sequence is TGTGCCAGCAGACACAGGGGGTTTTACTCTGGAAACACCATATATTTT. This encodes CASRHRGFYSGNTIYF.

This chain uses TRBV5-1 with TRBJ2-5; D not certain. Germline V lookup: CDR1 SGHRS, CDR2 YFSETQ. The CDR3 consists of 15 residues. V was cut by 0 bases and J by 2 bases, with 11 bases left in between. The CDR3 DNA sequence: TGCGCCAGCAGCTTGGCCGCCGGCGTACAAGAGACCCAGTACTTC. This gives the protein CASSLAAGVQETQYF.

This clone was seen more than once but under ten times. The chain combines TRBV10-3 with TRBJ1-4; possible D gene TRBD1, 5 bases. Trimming stripped 3 bases from V and 8 bases from J, with 10 bases between. In germline, CDR1 is ENHRY, CDR2 SYGVKD. This CDR3 spans 13 amino acids. CDR3 bases: TGTGCCATCAGTGACAGGGTGAACGAAAAACTGTTTTTT. Translated: CAISDRVNEKLFF.

The chain couples TRBV11-2 to TRBJ2-3, with D possibly matching TRBD1 (6 bases). The CDR3 spans 15 residues. Germline V lookup: CDR1 SGHAT, CDR2 FQNNGV. V lost 1 base and J 5 bases, leaving 13 bases between the germline ends. CDR3 amino acids: CASSLGQVMQDTQYF. As DNA, the CDR3 is TGTGCCAGCAGCTTAGGACAGGTCATGCAAGATACGCAGTATTTT. Supplemented by reference TRBV11-2 and TRBJ2-3, the full variable domain reads EAGVAQSPRYKIIEKRQSVAFWCNPISGHATLYWYQQILGQGPKLLIQFQNNGVVDDSQLPKDRFSAERLKGVDSTLKIQPAKLEDSAVYLCASSLGQVMQDTQYFGPGTRLTVL.